This paragraph covers one T cell receptor beta chain sequence. It has no known antigen specificity. Qualities for individual bases were not recorded, and no much larger clone is one base off. The data belong to a study of persistence of HIV-infected CD4 T cells (dated by TCRdb to about 2020). About the full investigation: The median time the participants had spent on suppressive ART was less than 9 years. Peripheral blood samples of up to about 180 mL were obtained at multiple time points, with the exception of a couple of participants, for whom leukapheresis was performed at a single time point. CMV- and HIV-1 Gag-responding CD4+ T cells were isolated from ART-treated individuals so that antigen-driven clonal expansion of HIV-1-infected cells could be examined. The clonality of all cells in each sorted population was measured by TCRbeta sequencing, and the clonality of infected cells was measured by proviral sequencing. In the cross-participant TCR cluster analysis, about 8 participants were included for CMV and roughly seven participants were included for Gag.

Here is what the overall study found, with its caveats: Restriction of bulk TCR analyses to the rare CMV-responding cells that actually carried HIV-1 proviruses was not possible. TCR oligoclonality correlated with proviral oligoclonality within the same sorted populations. Enrichment of degenerate expanded CDR3beta sequences was found in antigen-responding cells, suggesting convergent selection of CD4+ responses to CMV and Gag. Significantly lower TCRbeta richness was observed in CMV- and Gag-responding cells than in anti-CD3/anti-CD28-responding cells, and higher oligoclonality was observed in CMV-responding cells than in CD3/CD28-stimulated and Gag-responding cells. Only a small number of individuals took part in the study, and only a limited range of antigens was tested.

This specimen's treatment or condition label, interpreted: suppressive antiretroviral therapy. A pool of overlapping 15-mer peptides from HIV-1 Gag, at about 0.92 ug per peptide per mL, was used to stimulate the cells. CD4+ T cells that responded were sorted based on upregulation of both CD40 ligand and CD69. HIV-1-infected adults in whom suppressive ART had been started during chronic infection were enrolled as participants. For at least 4 years, participants had undetectable plasma HIV-1 RNA, below 50 copies/mL. To be included, a participant needed positive CMV serology and a CD4+ T cell count above 400 cells/uL. Before stimulation, PBMCs were isolated using density centrifugation and then depleted of CD8+ T cells. CD8-depleted PBMCs were stimulated for approximately 18 hours with anti-CD28/CD49d costimulation, CD40-blocking antibody and enfuvirtide to prevent new infections. Sorting was done on either a Beckman Coulter MoFlo Legacy or an XDP sorter, and propidium iodide was used to exclude dead cells. Genomic DNA was extracted with the QIAamp DNA Mini Kit for samples above one million cells, otherwise with the Quick-DNA Microprep Kit.

The immunoSEQ hsTCRB assay version 4, run in survey mode, was used to sequence TCRbeta repertoires from genomic DNA. For TCRbeta sequencing, genomic DNA was diluted to around 9.7 ng/uL, with up to roughly 1 ug used per sample. The authors' pipeline ran thus. TCRbeta data analysis was done in ImmunoSeq Analyzer 3.0, and diversity was calculated on productive nucleotide rearrangements. Lower-bound TCR diversity was estimated with the improved Chao index, and clonality with the Gini coefficient using the Immunarch R package. Different nucleotide rearrangements encoding the same CDR3beta amino acid sequence were treated as distinct clonotypes. Differential abundance analysis found TCRbeta sequences that were significantly enriched in antigen-responding cells compared with anti-CD3/anti-CD28-activated cells. GLIPH2 grouped TCRs by predicted peptide-MHC specificity, both within each participant and across combined participant data sets. Entries here come from immuneACCESS through TCRdb and include only in-frame sequences with V and J called. Some clones fail to appear in such tables; in the studies checked, an unresolved V gene covers under half of the shortfall, and the cause of the remainder is unknown. V and J calls and clone size come straight from that table; D and trimming were deduced from the DNA. The sample yields under 20,000 clones; 65% were counted once. The top ten clones comprise 1.5% to 2% of the sample.

Via the germline V gene, CDR1 is SGDLS and CDR2 YYNGEE. Trimming costs V 0 bases and J 4 bases, and their ends lie 16 bases apart. CDR3 length: 16 amino acids, cysteine to phenylalanine. CDR3 DNA is the only sequence kept; it has 48 bases, read in frame from the first base. The V and J genes are TRBV9 and TRBJ1-2; matching of 6 bases hints at TRBD1 as the D gene. This TCR came from an adult woman with HIV who was CMV-seropositive. The material sequenced was CD4+ T cells sorted from PBMCs after approximately 19-hour stimulation, taken from a patient who received antiretroviral therapy. What this sample's cell subset or site label stands for: CD40L+CD69+ CD4 T cells responding to HIV-1 Gag peptides. The nucleotide sequence is TGTGCCAGCAGCGTAGCTGCAGGGGCGGGAGTCTATGGCTACACCTTC. Its protein reads: CASSVAAGAGVYGYTF.